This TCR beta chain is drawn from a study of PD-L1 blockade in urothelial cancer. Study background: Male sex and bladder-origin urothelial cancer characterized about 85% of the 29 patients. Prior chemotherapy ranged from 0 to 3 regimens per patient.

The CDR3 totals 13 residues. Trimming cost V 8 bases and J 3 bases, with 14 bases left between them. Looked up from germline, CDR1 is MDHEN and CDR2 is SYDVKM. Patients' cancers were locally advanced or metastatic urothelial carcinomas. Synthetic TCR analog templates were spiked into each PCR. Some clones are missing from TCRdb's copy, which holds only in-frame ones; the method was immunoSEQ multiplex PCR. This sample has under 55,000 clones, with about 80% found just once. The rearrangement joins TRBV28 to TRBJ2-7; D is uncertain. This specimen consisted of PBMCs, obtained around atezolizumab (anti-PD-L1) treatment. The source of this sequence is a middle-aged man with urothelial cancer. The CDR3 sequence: CASRNSQNYEQYF. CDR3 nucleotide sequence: TGTGCCAGCCGGAACAGTCAGAACTACGAGCAGTACTTC.